This T cell receptor beta chain was profiled in a study of blood T cell repertoires in COVID-19. Study-wide context: The United States, Italy and Spain supplied acute and convalescent COVID-19 samples.

In the source study's methods: The authors estimated nucleated cell counts from reference gene primer amplification. The protocol was immunoSEQ multiplex PCR, while the TCRdb copy is restricted to in-frame clones and leaves out a portion. That table is the source of V, J and clone size, and D and trimming were worked out from the DNA. Found here are 270,000 or so clones, around 90% of them singletons; the top ten hold about 2.1%. Germline V CDR1 and CDR2: SNHLY, FYNNEI. V gave up 10 bases and J gave up 0 bases, with 16 bases separating them. This CDR3 region has 15 residues. The chain joins TRBV2 to TRBJ1-5; D gene uncertain. The material sequenced was peripheral blood. The receptor comes from a woman aged 55-69 years with COVID-19, enrolled during active disease. The CDR3 protein is CATRRGGNSNQPQHF. CDR3 bases: TGTGCCACCAGGAGAGGCGGAAATAGCAATCAGCCCCAGCATTTT.